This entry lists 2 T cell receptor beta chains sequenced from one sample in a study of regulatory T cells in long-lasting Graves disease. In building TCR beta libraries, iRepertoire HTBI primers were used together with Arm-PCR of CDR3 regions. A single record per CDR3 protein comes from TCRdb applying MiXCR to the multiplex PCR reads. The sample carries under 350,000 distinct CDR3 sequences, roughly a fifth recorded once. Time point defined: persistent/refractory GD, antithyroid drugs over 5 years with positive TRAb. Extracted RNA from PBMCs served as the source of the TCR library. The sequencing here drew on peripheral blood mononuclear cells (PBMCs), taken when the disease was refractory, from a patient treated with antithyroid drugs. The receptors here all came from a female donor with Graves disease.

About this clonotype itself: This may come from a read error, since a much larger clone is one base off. DNA for the CDR3: TGTGCCAGCAGACAATACAATGAGCAGTTCTTC. This encodes CASRQYNEQFF. This chain joins TRBV6-1 and TRBJ2-1; D gene unclear. Trimming removed 6 bases from V and 4 bases from J, with 4 bases in between. This CDR3 comprises 11 residues. Germline V gene lookup returns CDR1 MNHNS and CDR2 SASEGT.

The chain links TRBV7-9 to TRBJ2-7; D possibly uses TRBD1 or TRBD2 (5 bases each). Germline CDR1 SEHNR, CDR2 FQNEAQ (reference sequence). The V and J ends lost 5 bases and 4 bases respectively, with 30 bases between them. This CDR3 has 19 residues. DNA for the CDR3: TGTGCCAGCAGCCCCTCGGGGCTTTCGGTTGGCTTTAAGATATACGAGCAGTACTTC. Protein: CASSPSGLSVGFKIYEQYF.